This T cell receptor beta chain was obtained from a study of glioma-infiltrating T cells. TCR alpha and beta CDR3 regions were amplified from RNA using iRepertoire nested multiplex PCR. MiXCR, applied by TCRdb to the multiplex PCR reads, yields one record per CDR3 protein. The sample consists of under 150,000 distinct CDR3 sequences, 24% of them appearing once. V lost 5 bases and J lost 7; bases outside the gene matches: 14. CDR1 KGHDR and CDR2 SFDVKD come from the germline V gene. There are 16 residues in the CDR3. The V call is TRBV24-1, the J call TRBJ1-2, with 8 nucleotides matching TRBD1. The source material was glioma tissue, nonneoplastic brain tissue, or PBMCs (not recorded which). The receptor was isolated from a human donor with low-grade glioma or glioblastoma, undergoing nonglioma brain surgery, or in good health (not recorded which). The CDR3 DNA reads TGTGCCACCAGTGGTTCAAACAGGGGGAGTATGTTTGGCTACACCTTC. Amino acids: CATSGSNRGSMFGYTF.